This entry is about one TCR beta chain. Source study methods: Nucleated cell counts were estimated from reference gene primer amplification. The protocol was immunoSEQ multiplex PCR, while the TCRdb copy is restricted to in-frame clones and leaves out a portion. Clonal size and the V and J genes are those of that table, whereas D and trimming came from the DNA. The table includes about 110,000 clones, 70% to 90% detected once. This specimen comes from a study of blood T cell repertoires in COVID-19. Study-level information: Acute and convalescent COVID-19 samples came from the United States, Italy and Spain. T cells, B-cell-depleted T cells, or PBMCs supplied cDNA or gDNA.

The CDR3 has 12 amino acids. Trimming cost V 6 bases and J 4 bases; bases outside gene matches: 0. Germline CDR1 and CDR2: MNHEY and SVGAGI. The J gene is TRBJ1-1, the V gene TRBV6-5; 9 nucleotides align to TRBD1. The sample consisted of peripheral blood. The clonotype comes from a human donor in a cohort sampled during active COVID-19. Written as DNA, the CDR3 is TGTGCCAGCAGGGACAGGGGCACTGAAGCTTTCTTT. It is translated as CASRDRGTEAFF.